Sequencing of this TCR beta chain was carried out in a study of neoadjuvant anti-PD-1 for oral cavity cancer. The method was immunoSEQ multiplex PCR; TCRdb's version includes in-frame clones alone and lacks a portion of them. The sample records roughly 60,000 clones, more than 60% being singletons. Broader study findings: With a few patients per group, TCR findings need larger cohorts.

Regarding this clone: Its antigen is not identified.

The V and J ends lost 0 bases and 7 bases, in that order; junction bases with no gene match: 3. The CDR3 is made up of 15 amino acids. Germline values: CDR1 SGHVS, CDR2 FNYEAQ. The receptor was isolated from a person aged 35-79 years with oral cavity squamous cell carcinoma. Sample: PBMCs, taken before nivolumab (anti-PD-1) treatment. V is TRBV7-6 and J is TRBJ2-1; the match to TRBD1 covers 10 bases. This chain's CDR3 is CASSLAGTGVNEQFF. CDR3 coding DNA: TGTGCCAGCAGCTTAGCCGGGACAGGGGTTAATGAGCAGTTCTTC.